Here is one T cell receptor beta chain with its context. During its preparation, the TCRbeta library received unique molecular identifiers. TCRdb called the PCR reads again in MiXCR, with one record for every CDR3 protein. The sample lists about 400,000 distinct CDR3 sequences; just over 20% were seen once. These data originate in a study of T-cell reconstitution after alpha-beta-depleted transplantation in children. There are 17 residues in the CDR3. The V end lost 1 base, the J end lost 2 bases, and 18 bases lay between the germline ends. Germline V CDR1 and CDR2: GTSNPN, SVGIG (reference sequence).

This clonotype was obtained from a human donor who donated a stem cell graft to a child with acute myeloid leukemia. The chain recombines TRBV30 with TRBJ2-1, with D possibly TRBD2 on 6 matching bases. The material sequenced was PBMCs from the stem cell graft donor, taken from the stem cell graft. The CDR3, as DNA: TGTGCCTGGAGTGGAGACCCCACGGGACTCCCCTACAATGAGCAGTTCTTC. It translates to CAWSGDPTGLPYNEQFF.